The 26 T cell receptor beta chains listed next were all sequenced from one sample in a study of blood T cell repertoires in COVID-19. Profiling relied on immunoSEQ multiplex PCR, and the TCRdb table lists in-frame clones only, not all of them. The sample has 200,000 to 250,000 clones, roughly 90% seen once; the top ten hold around 5.9%. Specimen: peripheral blood. The receptors were sampled from a man between 60 and 70 years old with acute or convalescent COVID-19.

V gene TRBV9 combines with J gene TRBJ1-2, with D unclear. Trimming took 0 bases from V and 1 from J, leaving 10 bases between them. CDR3 length: 15 residues. CDR1 and CDR2 from the germline V gene are SGDLS and YYNGEE. CDR3 bases: TGTGCCAGCAGCGTAGAGAGCAACTTTAACTATGGCTACACCTTC. Amino acid sequence: CASSVESNFNYGYTF. The entire variable domain, with the rest obtained from reference TRBV9 and TRBJ1-2, is as follows: DSGVTQTPKHLITATGQRVTLRCSPRSGDLSVYWYQQSLDQGLQFLIQYYNGEERAKGNILERFSAQQFPDLHSELNLSSLELGDSALYFCASSVESNFNYGYTFGSGTRLTVV.

This rearrangement joins TRBV28 to TRBJ2-5; weak D call: TRBD1 (6 bases). The V end lost 6 bases, the J end lost 2 bases, and 10 bases lay between the germline ends. The CDR3 has 13 amino acids. Germline values: CDR1 MDHEN, CDR2 SYDVKM. DNA of the CDR3: TGTGCCAGCAGCCTCGGACAGCAAGAGACCCAGTACTTC. Translated: CASSLGQQETQYF.

This sequence joins TRBV27 and TRBJ2-3; D might be TRBD2 (6 bases). V lost 4 bases and J lost 8, with 16 bases in between. CDR1 is MNHEY and CDR2 is SMNVEV in the germline V gene (reference sequence). This CDR3 is 14 amino acids long. The CDR3 DNA reads TGTGCCAGCAGTTCCGGGGGTGTAAGGGGTACGCAGTATTTT. Translated, it gives CASSSGGVRGTQYF.

The chain has TRBV4-1 and TRBJ1-1; D possibly corresponds to TRBD1 (6 bases). V was clipped by 5 bases and J by 1 base, with 8 bases between them. CDR1 and CDR2 (germline): MGHRA, YSYEKL. This CDR3 has 13 residues. CDR3 coding DNA: TGCGCCAGCAGCGGGACACGGAACACTGAAGCTTTCTTT. The encoded protein is CASSGTRNTEAFF.

V usage is TRBV6-5 and J usage is TRBJ2-2, with D possibly being TRBD2 (5 bases). CDR3 size: 15 residues. V was pared by 7 bases and J by 0 bases, with 12 bases between. From germline, CDR1 is MNHEY and CDR2 SVGAGI. The CDR3: CASTQTGSNTGELFF. The CDR3 DNA reads as TGTGCCAGCACCCAGACGGGATCGAACACCGGGGAGCTGTTTTTT.

The chain is built from TRBV4-3 and TRBJ1-1; 7 bases match TRBD1. Germline CDR1 reads LGHNA; CDR2 reads YSLEER. The CDR3 loop spans 16 amino acids. With 2 bases clipped from V and 5 bases from J, the junction kept 11 bases outside the gene matches. The CDR3 here is CASSQHYRGGWTEAFF. CDR3 in DNA: TGCGCCAGCAGCCAACACTACAGGGGTGGTTGGACTGAAGCTTTCTTT.

This chain's CDR3 is CASSRQGGSYEQYF. As DNA, the CDR3 is TGTGCCAGCAGTCGACAGGGGGGGTCCTACGAGCAGTACTTC. The chain employs TRBV3-1 (or the pseudogene TRBV3-2) and TRBJ2-7, with 9 positions matching TRBD1. CDR3 size: 14 residues. The ends lost 6 bases at V and 1 base at J; junction bases unmatched: 4. The germline V gene encodes CDR1 LGHDT and CDR2 YNNKEL (reference sequence).

J is TRBJ2-7 and V is TRBV10-3; D call uncertain. This CDR3 has 14 residues. V was shortened by 7 bases and J by 0 bases, with 13 bases between the two germline ends. The germline CDR1 and CDR2 sequences are ENHRY and SYGVKD. The CDR3 loop is CAINQAISSYEQYF. Written as DNA, the CDR3 is TGTGCCATCAACCAGGCGATCTCCTCCTACGAGCAGTACTTC.

V and J are TRBV19 and TRBJ2-1; TRBD1 matches 8 bases. CDR1 and CDR2 from the germline V gene are LNHDA and SQIVND (reference sequence). The CDR3 loop spans 15 amino acids. V was pared by 3 bases and J by 8 bases, with 9 bases of the junction left unmatched. In DNA form, the CDR3 reads TGTGCCAGTAGTATTGGGTCAGGGGGCTCGGATGAGCAGTTCTTC. The encoded protein is CASSIGSGGSDEQFF.

The genes are TRBV2 and TRBJ2-7, with 10 bases that match TRBD2. The length of the CDR3 is 20 residues. J gave up 4 bases and V 2 bases, and 20 bases lay outside the gene matches. The germline CDR1 and CDR2 sequences are SNHLY and FYNNEI. The DNA of the CDR3 is TGTGCCAGCAGTGAACCTAGCGGGAGTCAAAGAGGGATCCTCATTTACGAGCAGTACTTC. Translated, it gives CASSEPSGSQRGILIYEQYF. The whole variable domain, remainder taken from reference TRBV2 and TRBJ2-7, is EPEVTQTPSHQVTQMGQEVILRCVPISNHLYFYWYRQILGQKVEFLVSFYNNEISEKSEIFDDQFSVERPDGSNFTLKIRSTKLEDSAMYFCASSEPSGSQRGILIYEQYFGPGTRLTVT.

The chain has TRBV30 and TRBJ2-7; a possible D gene is TRBD1 (5 bases). Germline V CDR1 and CDR2: GTSNPN, SVGIG (reference sequence). There are 11 residues in the CDR3. V shed 1 base and J shed 6 bases, with 7 bases lying between them. CDR3: CAWSAGIEQYF. The DNA of the CDR3 is TGTGCCTGGAGTGCAGGGATCGAGCAGTACTTC.

The chain couples TRBV2 to TRBJ1-5, with 9 bases fitting TRBD1. This CDR3 has 16 amino acids. Germline V gene lookup returns CDR1 SNHLY and CDR2 FYNNEI. The junction had 9 bases not matched to a gene; V was cut back by 4 bases and J by 5 bases. The CDR3 region is CASSAPSGQGYQPQHF. In DNA form, the CDR3 reads TGTGCCAGCAGTGCCCCCTCTGGACAGGGGTATCAGCCCCAGCATTTT.

CDR3 residues: CASSSHSGRATGELFF. CDR3 sequence (DNA): TGTGCCAGCAGTTCCCATAGCGGGAGAGCTACTGGGGAGCTGTTTTTT. The chain uses TRBV27 and TRBJ2-2; TRBD2 matches 9 bases. Germline CDR1 is MNHEY and CDR2 is SMNVEV (reference sequence). The ends lost 4 bases at V and 8 bases at J; junction bases unmatched: 11. The CDR3 has 16 residues.

V and J are TRBV2 and TRBJ2-7; 11 nucleotides line up with TRBD1. This CDR3 contains 13 residues. V shed 10 bases and J 3 bases; nucleotides not matched to a gene: 5. Germline assignment: CDR1 SNHLY and CDR2 FYNNEI. The CDR3 DNA reads as TGTGCCACCGCGGGACAGGGGGACTACGAGCAGTACTTC. Translating it yields CATAGQGDYEQYF.

The chain combines TRBV11-3 with TRBJ2-3; 12 nucleotides match TRBD2. Trimming took 5 bases from V and 0 from J; bases not matched to a gene: 6. The germline CDR1 and CDR2 sequences are SGHNT and YENEEA. The CDR3 has 17 residues. In DNA form, the CDR3 reads TGTGCCAGCAGCCTGACTAGCGGGAGATTCAGCACAGATACGCAGTATTTT. As protein: CASSLTSGRFSTDTQYF. Combining the CDR3 with reference TRBV11-3 and TRBJ2-3 gives the whole variable domain EAGVVQSPRYKIIEKKQPVAFWCNPISGHNTLYWYLQNLGQGPELLIRYENEEAVDDSQLPKDRFSAERLKGVDSTLKIQPAELGDSAVYLCASSLTSGRFSTDTQYFGPGTRLTVL.

The rearrangement links TRBV28 to TRBJ1-5, with D perhaps matching TRBD1 (5 bases). This CDR3 has 15 residues. Trimming shortened V by 5 bases and J by 6 bases, and 17 bases separated the two germline ends. CDR1 MDHEN and CDR2 SYDVKM come from the germline V gene. This CDR3 is CASSPSGEGFQPQHF. The CDR3 DNA reads as TGTGCCAGCAGTCCCTCGGGGGAGGGGTTTCAGCCCCAGCATTTT.

CDR3 DNA: TGTGCCAGCAGCTTGATAGCCAGCTCTGGAAACACCATATATTTT. Translating it yields CASSLIASSGNTIYF. This sequence joins TRBV5-6 and TRBJ1-3; D unresolved. Trimming left V 1 base short and J 0 bases short, with 8 bases between. The germline V gene encodes CDR1 SGHDT and CDR2 YYEEEE. The CDR3 loop spans 15 amino acids.

The genes are TRBV6-6 and TRBJ2-4; D is possibly TRBD2 (6 bases). V was shortened by 6 bases and J by 3 bases, with 12 bases between the two germline ends. Germline V gene sequence: CDR1 MNHNY, CDR2 SVGAGI (reference sequence). This CDR3 is 14 amino acids long. CDR3 sequence (DNA): TGTGCCAGCAGACTCCCGGGGGACAAAAACATTCAGTACTTC. It specifies CASRLPGDKNIQYF.

The V gene is TRBV4-3, the J gene TRBJ2-1; TRBD2 might be the D (7 bases). V was cut by 3 bases and J by 6 bases, with 18 bases left in between. Germline V gives CDR1 LGHNA, CDR2 YSLEER. This CDR3 is built from 16 residues. CDR3 amino acids: CASSQEQGGAINEQFF. The CDR3 DNA follows: TGCGCCAGCAGCCAGGAACAGGGAGGGGCTATCAATGAGCAGTTCTTC.

The rearrangement uses TRBV7-2 and TRBJ1-1; 7 bases map to TRBD1. The CDR3 runs 15 residues. After removal of 5 bases from V and 0 bases from J, the junction contained 6 bases not matched to a gene. Germline CDR1 is SGHTA and CDR2 is FQGNSA. The CDR3 here is CASSIYRGVNTEAFF. For the CDR3, the DNA is TGTGCCAGCAGCATCTACAGGGGAGTGAACACTGAAGCTTTCTTT.

The chain couples TRBV28 to TRBJ2-3; 11 bases agree with TRBD1. Germline V gene lookup returns CDR1 MDHEN and CDR2 SYDVKM. V shed 4 bases, J shed 6 bases, and the junction held 9 bases outside the gene matches. This CDR3 is built from 16 residues. The CDR3 coding sequence is TGTGCCAGCAGTTCCCCCGGGACAGGGGGTTCCGATACGCAGTATTTT. Residues: CASSSPGTGGSDTQYF.

Ten or more counts support this clone. The rearrangement joins TRBV7-3 to TRBJ2-2; D perhaps matches TRBD1 (5 bases). The CDR3 spans 17 residues. V shed 2 bases and J shed 3 bases, with 16 bases lying between them. Looked up from germline, CDR1 is SGHTA and CDR2 is FQGTGA. The DNA of the CDR3 is TGTGCCAGCAGCTTATTCAGGGCAGAGACCTACACCGGGGAGCTGTTTTTT. It is translated as CASSLFRAETYTGELFF.

This clone was seen a few times. J is TRBJ1-4 and V is TRBV9; no definite D call. Germline CDR1 and CDR2: SGDLS and YYNGEE. The CDR3 extends over 15 amino acids. Trimming removed 4 bases from V and 3 bases from J, with 13 bases in between. CDR3 protein: CASSSSNTPNEKLFF. Written as DNA, the CDR3 is TGTGCCAGCAGCTCCTCTAATACCCCTAATGAAAAACTGTTTTTT.

This chain joins TRBV28 and TRBJ1-4; no clear D gene. Trimming removed 5 bases from V and 8 bases from J, with 18 bases in between. Per germline, CDR1 MDHEN and CDR2 SYDVKM. The CDR3 has 15 amino acids. The CDR3 protein is CASSPSDILGEKLFF. CDR3 nucleotides: TGTGCCAGCAGTCCGTCCGACATATTAGGAGAAAAACTGTTTTTT.

The rearrangement uses TRBV4-2 and TRBJ1-6, with no clear D. CDR3 length equals 18 residues. Germline-derived CDR1 and CDR2 are LGHNA and YNFKEQ. Trimming cost V 1 base and J 4 bases, with 17 bases left between them. Written as DNA, the CDR3 is TGTGCCAGCAGCCAAGTCCCGGCCCTAACAGATTATAATTCACCCCTCCACTTT. Protein: CASSQVPALTDYNSPLHF.

J is TRBJ1-5 and V is TRBV19; 10 bases agree with TRBD1. After removal of 5 bases from V and 4 bases from J, the junction contained 5 bases not matched to a gene. CDR1 is LNHDA and CDR2 is SQIVND in the germline V gene (reference sequence). This CDR3 region has 15 residues. This chain's CDR3 is CASSAGTGVNQPQHF. The CDR3 DNA follows: TGTGCCAGTAGTGCCGGGACAGGGGTAAATCAGCCCCAGCATTTT.